The present entry profiles one T cell receptor (beta chain) with its context. Its target is not known. This sample was included in a study of cytomegalovirus exposure and HLA in healthy donors. Germline V gene lookup returns CDR1 SGHTA and CDR2 FQGTGA. The CDR3 extends over 15 amino acids. The V segment lost 2 bases and the J segment 1 base; nucleotides outside the gene matches: 5. 13 Jbeta primers and 60 Vbeta primers were used for the PCR. The method was immunoSEQ multiplex PCR; TCRdb's version includes in-frame clones alone and lacks a portion of them. The sample has more than 95,000 clones, around 80% seen once; the top ten hold nearly 9.5%. General observations from the study: Later on, an analysis tied approximately 17,000 TCR beta sequences to HLA alleles at 0.05 false discovery rate. When a later analysis compared HLA-associated TCR beta chains with equally common others, the HLA-associated chains turned out to be more clonally expanded and to have lower generation probabilities. Diagnosis of cytomegalovirus status made by the classifier reportedly showed high specificity and sensitivity. A later analysis linked a missense variant in DCLRE1C to the trimming of TCR beta V and J genes.

Sequencing was carried out using PBMCs. The TCR originated in a woman aged 45-59 years in good health and CMV-seropositive. The V and J genes are TRBV7-3 and TRBJ2-7, with 7 positions matching TRBD2. The CDR3 spells CASSLGGVSSYEQYF. The DNA of the CDR3 is TGTGCCAGCAGCTTAGGGGGGGTCTCATCCTACGAGCAGTACTTC.